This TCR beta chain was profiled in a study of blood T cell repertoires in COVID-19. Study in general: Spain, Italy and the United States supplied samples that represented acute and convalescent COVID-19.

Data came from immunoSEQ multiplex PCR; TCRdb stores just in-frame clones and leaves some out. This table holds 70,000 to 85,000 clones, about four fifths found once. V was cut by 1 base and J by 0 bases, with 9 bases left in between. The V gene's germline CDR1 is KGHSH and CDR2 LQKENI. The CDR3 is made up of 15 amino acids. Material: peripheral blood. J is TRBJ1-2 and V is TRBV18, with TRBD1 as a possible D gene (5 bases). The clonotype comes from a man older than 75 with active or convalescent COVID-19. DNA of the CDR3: TGTGCCAGCTCACCACTTCAGGGTTCTAACTATGGCTACACCTTC. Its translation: CASSPLQGSNYGYTF.